This TCR beta chain stems from a study of CD8+CD57+ T cells in acquired aplastic anemia (dated by TCRdb to about 2018). About the study as a whole: Extracted DNA from sorted CD4+ and CD8+ cells averaged approximately 3 ug, ranging from about 0.18 to 27.4 ug. A CD8+CD57+ expansion meant a frequency higher than the mean frequency seen in healthy subjects.

General study outcomes and caveats: Between patients and healthy controls, no significant difference in CD8+ Simpson's diversity was found (P=0.060). Fewer than 30 CD8+ CDR3 sequences were found in both patients and controls but appeared to be highly expressed in patients and within the immunodominant clones of the patients.

CDR1 SGHTS and CDR2 YDEGEE were looked up in the germline V gene. V drops 3 bases and J drops 2 bases, leaving 7 bases in between. Measured from the cysteine to the phenylalanine, the CDR3 is 13 residues long. The CDR3 DNA has 39 bases and is translated from base 1. Expansion of CD8+CD57+ cells had been shown by flow cytometry in the patients chosen for sequencing. Every patient had severe acquired aplastic anemia, diagnosed using the International Study of Aplastic Anemia and Agranulocytosis and Camitta criteria. No therapy had been received by the patients at the time of blood sampling. In this study, sorted CD4+ and CD8+ T cells from the blood of healthy subjects and of severe aplastic anemia patients had their TCR repertoires deep-sequenced. In the USA, patient enrollment took place under clinicaltrials.gov protocols 00001620, 01623167, 00001397, 00071045, 00081523 and 00961064. Ficoll-Paque density gradient centrifugation was used to isolate peripheral blood mononuclear cells. Before DNA extraction, CD4+ and CD8+ T cells were sorted by FACS or by magnetic beads.

Profiling of TCR beta VDJ combinations and CDR3 sequences used genomic DNA as the template. TCR repertoire sequencing was run on an Illumina HiSeq 2000. Turning to the authors' computational methods: TRBV/TRBJ rearrangement plots, CDR3 size and DJ length profiles, and Simpson's diversity index were used to evaluate the repertoires. The most abundant DNA sequence in the deep sequencing data was defined as the immunodominant clone. CDR3 amino acid sequences were screened for sharing across subjects and compared with published repertoires and the VDJdb database. The public reads were reprocessed in TCRdb via fastp at Q25 and MiXCR, keeping in-frame beta chains. Duplicate CDR3 protein sequences are folded into a single record with the most common DNA and genes. TCRdb, not the original authors, processed these V and J calls. The sample profile shows 300,000 or so distinct CDR3 sequences; 56% of them were found once. Roughly 1.2% of the sample is in the top ten clones.

This clonotype has ten or more counts. Its antigen remains undetermined. No qualities accompany the bases; no much larger clone lies one base away. The material sequenced was sorted CD4+, CD8+, or CD8+CD57+ T cells (not recorded which) from PBMCs. The receptor comes from a human donor with aplastic anemia. The rearrangement combines TRBV5-8 with TRBJ2-3, with no confident D gene call. Here the CDR3 is given as CASSWIDTDTQYF. The DNA is TGTGCCAGCAGCTGGATAGACACAGATACGCAGTATTTT.